This TCR beta chain was sequenced in a study of blood T cell repertoires in COVID-19. Study information: PBMCs, B-cell-depleted T cells, or T cells were the source of the cDNA or gDNA that made up the material.

In germline, CDR1 is MNHEY, CDR2 SMNVEV (reference sequence). V lost 5 bases and J lost 4, with 11 bases in between. The CDR3 runs to 13 residues. Assay used: immunoSEQ multiplex PCR; TCRdb lists only in-frame clones, some missing. Of roughly 250,000 clones in the sample, roughly 79% were seen once. The clonotype comes from a woman between 55 and 75 years old with active or convalescent COVID-19. The rearrangement joins TRBV27 to TRBJ1-2, with TRBD1 as a possible D gene (5 bases). The specimen sequenced was peripheral blood. The CDR3 DNA follows: TGTGCCAGCAGTCGGCAGGGCGTCTATGGCTACACCTTC. Translating it yields CASSRQGVYGYTF.